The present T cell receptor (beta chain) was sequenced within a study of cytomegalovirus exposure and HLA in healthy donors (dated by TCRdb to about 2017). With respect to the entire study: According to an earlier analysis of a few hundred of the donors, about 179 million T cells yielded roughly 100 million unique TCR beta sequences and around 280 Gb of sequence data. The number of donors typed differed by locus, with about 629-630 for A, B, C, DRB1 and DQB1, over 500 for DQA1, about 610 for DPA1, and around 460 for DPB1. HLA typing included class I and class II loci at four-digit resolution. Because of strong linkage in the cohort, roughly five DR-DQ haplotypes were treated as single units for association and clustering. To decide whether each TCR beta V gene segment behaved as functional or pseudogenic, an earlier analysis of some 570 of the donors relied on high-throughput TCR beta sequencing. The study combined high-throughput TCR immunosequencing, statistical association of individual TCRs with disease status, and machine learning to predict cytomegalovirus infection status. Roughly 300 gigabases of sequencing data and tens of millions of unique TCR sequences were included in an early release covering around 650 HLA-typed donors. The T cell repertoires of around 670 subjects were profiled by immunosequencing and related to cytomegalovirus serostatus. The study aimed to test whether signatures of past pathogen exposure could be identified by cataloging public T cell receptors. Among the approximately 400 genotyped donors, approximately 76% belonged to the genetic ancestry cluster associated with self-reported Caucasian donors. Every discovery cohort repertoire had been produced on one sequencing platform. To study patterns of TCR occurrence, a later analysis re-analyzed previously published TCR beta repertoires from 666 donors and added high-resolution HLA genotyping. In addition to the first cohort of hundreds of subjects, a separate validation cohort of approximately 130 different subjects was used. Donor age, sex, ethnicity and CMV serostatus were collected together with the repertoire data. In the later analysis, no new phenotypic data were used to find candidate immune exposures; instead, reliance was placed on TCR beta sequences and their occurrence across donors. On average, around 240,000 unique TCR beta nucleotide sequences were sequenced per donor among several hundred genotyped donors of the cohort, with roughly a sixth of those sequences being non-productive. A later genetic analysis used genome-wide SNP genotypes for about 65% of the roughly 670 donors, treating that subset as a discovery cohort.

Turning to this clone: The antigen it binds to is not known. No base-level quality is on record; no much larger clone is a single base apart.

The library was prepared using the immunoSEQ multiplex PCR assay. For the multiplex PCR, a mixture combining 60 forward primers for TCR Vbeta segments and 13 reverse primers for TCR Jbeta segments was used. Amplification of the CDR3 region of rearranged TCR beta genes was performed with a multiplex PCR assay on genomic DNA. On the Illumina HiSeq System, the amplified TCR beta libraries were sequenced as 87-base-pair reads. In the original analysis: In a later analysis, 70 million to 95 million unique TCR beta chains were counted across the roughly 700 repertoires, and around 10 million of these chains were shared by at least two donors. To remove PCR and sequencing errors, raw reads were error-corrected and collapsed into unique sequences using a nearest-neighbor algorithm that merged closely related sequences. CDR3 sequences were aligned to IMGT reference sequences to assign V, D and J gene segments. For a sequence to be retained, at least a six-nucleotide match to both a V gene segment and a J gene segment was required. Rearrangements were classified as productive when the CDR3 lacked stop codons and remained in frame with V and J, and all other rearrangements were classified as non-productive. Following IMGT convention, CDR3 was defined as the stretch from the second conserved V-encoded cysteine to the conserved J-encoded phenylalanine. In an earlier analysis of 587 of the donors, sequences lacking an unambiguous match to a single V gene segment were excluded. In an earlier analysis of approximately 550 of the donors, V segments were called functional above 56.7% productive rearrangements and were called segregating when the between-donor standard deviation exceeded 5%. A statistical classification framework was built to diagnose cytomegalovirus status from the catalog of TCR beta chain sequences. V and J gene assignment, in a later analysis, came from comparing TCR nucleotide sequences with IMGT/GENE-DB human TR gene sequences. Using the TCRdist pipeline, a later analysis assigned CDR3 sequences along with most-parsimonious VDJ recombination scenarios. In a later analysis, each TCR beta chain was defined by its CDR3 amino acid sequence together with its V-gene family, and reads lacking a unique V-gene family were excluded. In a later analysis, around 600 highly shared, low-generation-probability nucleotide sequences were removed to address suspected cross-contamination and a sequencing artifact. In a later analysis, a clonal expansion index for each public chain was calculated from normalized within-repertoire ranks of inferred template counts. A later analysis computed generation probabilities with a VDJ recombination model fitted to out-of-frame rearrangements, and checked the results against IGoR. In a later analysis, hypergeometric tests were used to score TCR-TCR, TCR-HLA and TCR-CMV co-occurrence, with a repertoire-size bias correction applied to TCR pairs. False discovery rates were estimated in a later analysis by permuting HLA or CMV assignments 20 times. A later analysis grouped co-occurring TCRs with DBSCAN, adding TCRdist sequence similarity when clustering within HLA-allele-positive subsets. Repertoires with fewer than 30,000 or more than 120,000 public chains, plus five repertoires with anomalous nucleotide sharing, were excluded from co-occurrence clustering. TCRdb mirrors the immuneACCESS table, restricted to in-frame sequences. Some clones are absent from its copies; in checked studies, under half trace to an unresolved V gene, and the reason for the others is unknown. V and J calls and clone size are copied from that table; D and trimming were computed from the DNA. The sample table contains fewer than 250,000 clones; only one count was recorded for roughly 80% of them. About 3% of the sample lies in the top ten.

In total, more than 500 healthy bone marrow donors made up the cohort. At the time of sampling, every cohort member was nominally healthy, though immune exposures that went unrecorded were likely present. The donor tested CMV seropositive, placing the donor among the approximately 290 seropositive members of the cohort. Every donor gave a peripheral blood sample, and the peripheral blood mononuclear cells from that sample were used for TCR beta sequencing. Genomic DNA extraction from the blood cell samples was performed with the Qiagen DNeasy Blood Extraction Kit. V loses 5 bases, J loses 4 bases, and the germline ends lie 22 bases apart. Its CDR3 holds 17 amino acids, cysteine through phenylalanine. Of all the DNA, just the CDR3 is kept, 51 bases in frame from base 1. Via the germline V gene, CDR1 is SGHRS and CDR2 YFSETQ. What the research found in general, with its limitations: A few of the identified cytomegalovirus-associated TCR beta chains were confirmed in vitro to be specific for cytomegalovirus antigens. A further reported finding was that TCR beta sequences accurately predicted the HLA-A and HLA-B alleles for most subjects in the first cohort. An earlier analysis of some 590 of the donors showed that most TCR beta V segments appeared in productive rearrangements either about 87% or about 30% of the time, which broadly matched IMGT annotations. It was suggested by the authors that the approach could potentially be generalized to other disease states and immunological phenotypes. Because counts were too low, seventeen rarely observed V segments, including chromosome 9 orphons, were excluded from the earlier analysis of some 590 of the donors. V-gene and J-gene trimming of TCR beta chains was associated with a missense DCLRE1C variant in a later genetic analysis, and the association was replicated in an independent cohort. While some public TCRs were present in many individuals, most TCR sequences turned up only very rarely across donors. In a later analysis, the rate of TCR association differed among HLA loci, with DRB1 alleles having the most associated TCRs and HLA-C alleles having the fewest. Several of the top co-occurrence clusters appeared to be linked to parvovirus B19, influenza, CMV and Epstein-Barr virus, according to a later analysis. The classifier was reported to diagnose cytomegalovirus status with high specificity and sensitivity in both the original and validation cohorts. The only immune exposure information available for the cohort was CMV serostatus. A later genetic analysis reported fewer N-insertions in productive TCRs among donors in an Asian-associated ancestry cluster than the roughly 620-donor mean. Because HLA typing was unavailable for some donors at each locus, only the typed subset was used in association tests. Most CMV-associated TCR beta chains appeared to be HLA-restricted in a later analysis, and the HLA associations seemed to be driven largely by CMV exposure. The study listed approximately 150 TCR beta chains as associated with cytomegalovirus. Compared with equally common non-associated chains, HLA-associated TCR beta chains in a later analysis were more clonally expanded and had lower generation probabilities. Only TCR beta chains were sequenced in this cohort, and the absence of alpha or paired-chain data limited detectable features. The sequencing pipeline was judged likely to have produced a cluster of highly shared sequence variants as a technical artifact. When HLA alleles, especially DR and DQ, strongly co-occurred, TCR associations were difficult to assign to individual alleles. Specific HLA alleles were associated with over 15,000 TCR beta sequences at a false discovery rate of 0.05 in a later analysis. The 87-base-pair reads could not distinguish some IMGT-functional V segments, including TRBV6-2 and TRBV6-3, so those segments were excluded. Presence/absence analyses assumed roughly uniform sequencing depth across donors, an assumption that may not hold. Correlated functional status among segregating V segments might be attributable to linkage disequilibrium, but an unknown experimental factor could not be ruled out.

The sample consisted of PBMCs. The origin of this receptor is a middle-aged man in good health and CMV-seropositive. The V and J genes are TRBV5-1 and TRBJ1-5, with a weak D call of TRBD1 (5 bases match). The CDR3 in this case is CASSDLKQVRLNQPQHF. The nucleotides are TGCGCCAGCAGTGACCTGAAACAGGTTAGGCTGAATCAGCCCCAGCATTTT.